A selection of T cell receptor beta chains follows, all from one sample in a study of T cells expressing NK-cell markers. Reanalyzing the 5' RACE reads, TCRdb keeps one entry per CDR3 protein, without DNA. Listed are about 120,000 distinct CDR3 sequences; about a fifth falls within the top ten. Sequenced material: blood T cells: a sorted CD56 or NKG2C T cell subset, CD4+ or CD8+ T cells, or bulk PBMC T cells (not recorded which). The receptor source for this set is a woman between 18 and 70 years old in good health. Each CDR3 is given with its conserved first and last residue. Each record gives: V gene, J gene, CDR3 length, CDR3 protein.

TRBV5-1	TRBJ1-2	13	CASSHTGFYGYTF
TRBV19	TRBJ2-1	19	CASSIDGLAGGSSYNEQFF
TRBV27	TRBJ2-7	14	CASRPTGSTYEQYF
TRBV6-1	TRBJ2-5	15	CASSDRTAIQETQYF
TRBV6-1	TRBJ2-1	15	CASNPGSLSYNEQFF
TRBV7-9	TRBJ2-3	15	CASSLDRGGTDTQYF
TRBV21-1	TRBJ2-5	16	CASSPGASALQETQYF
TRBV7-2	TRBJ2-2	17	CASSSGLAGGRTGELFF
TRBV12-3/TRBV12-4	TRBJ2-3	18	CASSPPTTGPLRTDTQYF
TRBV7-2	TRBJ2-3	15	CASSLVGYFTDTQYF
TRBV27	TRBJ1-4	15	CASSPLRDSYEKLFF
TRBV6-5	TRBJ1-1	15	CASSSLTGGRVEAFF
TRBV11-2	TRBJ1-1	17	CASTEGTGRVENTEAFF
TRBV6-2/TRBV6-3	TRBJ1-1	14	CASSGTGGPVEAFF
TRBV6-1	TRBJ1-2	17	CASSLSDRTGGAGGYTF
TRBV18	TRBJ2-1	14	CASSRTGYYNEQFF
TRBV28	TRBJ2-1	15	CASSARRGSNNEQFF
TRBV6-1	TRBJ2-1	16	CASSRLAGALYNEQFF
TRBV7-8	TRBJ2-1	19	CASSFPPRTSGFLVNEQFF
TRBV27	TRBJ2-2	16	CASSPWTSGATGELFF
TRBV28	TRBJ1-1	18	CASTLVGAAAFFNTEAFF
TRBV29-1	TRBJ2-4	16	CSVEEGRGLAKNIQYF
TRBV12-3/TRBV12-4	TRBJ1-5	16	CASSKGPLGSNQPQHF
TRBV20-1	TRBJ2-1	14	CSAIREGSYNEQFF
TRBV11-2	TRBJ2-3	14	CASSLSSASDTQYF
TRBV28	TRBJ1-4	16	CASSRDRGPNNEKLFF
TRBV7-9	TRBJ1-1	15	CASSFGTEPNTEAFF
TRBV14	TRBJ2-7	16	CASSHPGTRWGYEQYF
TRBV12-3/TRBV12-4	TRBJ1-1	14	CASTWVGPNTEAFF
TRBV3-1	TRBJ2-2	15	CASSPGGGITGELFF
TRBV12-3/TRBV12-4	TRBJ1-1	15	CASSFNRLLNTEAFF
TRBV19	TRBJ2-1	15	CASSITSGSPNEQFF
TRBV19	TRBJ2-2	17	CATNSWGSSRGTGELFF
TRBV4-3	TRBJ1-5	15	CASSQDTTTYQPQHF
TRBV30	TRBJ2-7	14	CAWSVGLAAYEQYF
TRBV7-2	TRBJ2-1	15	CASSKVVASYNEQFF
TRBV4-3	TRBJ2-3	15	CASSQTSGSRDTQYF
TRBV20-1	TRBJ1-2	17	CSASPRVLQGDNYGYTF
TRBV9	TRBJ1-6	19	CASSAPRDSPYVDNSPLHF
TRBV29-1	TRBJ1-2	13	CSVEPGGNYGYTF
TRBV25-1	TRBJ2-3	15	CASSETTSGTDTQYF
TRBV7-2	TRBJ2-3	16	CASSYGISESTDTQYF
TRBV12-3/TRBV12-4	TRBJ1-2	15	CASSPPLTANYGYTF
TRBV27	TRBJ1-5	13	CASGGRVGQPQHF